What follows is one TCR beta chain and its context. Its antigen remains unidentified. After extraction with the RNeasy kit, about 0.5 to 1 ug of the RNA was reverse transcribed using random hexamers. TCRdb called the immunoSEQ multiplex PCR reads again in MiXCR, with one record for every CDR3 protein. The sample includes under 350,000 distinct CDR3 sequences, 90% to 95% of them seen just once. The authors carried out high-throughput sequencing of TCR beta. They applied it to CD8+ and CD4+ T cells obtained from blood. The data were taken from a study of CD8 T cells in Susac syndrome. Trimming removed 3 bases at V and 7 bases at J, with 13 bases between. The CDR3 spans 13 residues. General study results and limits: The TCR sequencing and HLA analysis in the study involved a relatively small number of individuals, as the study acknowledged.

The chain links TRBV12-3 or TRBV12-4 to TRBJ2-7, with D perhaps matching TRBD1 (5 bases). Sequencing was carried out using CD4+ T cells from PBMCs. This sequence was found in a human donor with multiple sclerosis. The CDR3 here is CASSLGRVWEQYF. The CDR3 DNA is TGTGCCAGCAGTTTGGGCAGGGTTTGGGAGCAGTACTTC.